The next 11 T cell receptor beta chains were all read from a single sample in a study of blood T cell repertoires in COVID-19. The protocol was immunoSEQ multiplex PCR, while the TCRdb copy is restricted to in-frame clones and leaves out a portion. This table holds tens of thousands of clones, 70% to 85% found once. The material sequenced was peripheral blood. These receptors originate from a human donor in a cohort sampled during active COVID-19.

The chain links TRBV28 to TRBJ2-7; tentative D call: TRBD1 (6 bases). Germline values: CDR1 MDHEN, CDR2 SYDVKM. V was clipped by 8 bases and J by 0 bases, with 17 bases between them. CDR3 size: 15 residues. This CDR3 reads CASRRGGVSSYEQYF. The CDR3 DNA reads TGTGCCAGCCGACGTGGGGGCGTAAGCTCCTACGAGCAGTACTTC.

The V call is TRBV27, the J call TRBJ1-1; 12 bases line up with TRBD1. The V gene end was trimmed by 6 bases and the J gene end by 5 bases; junction bases not matched to a gene: 7. The length of the CDR3 is 15 residues. Germline V gene lookup returns CDR1 MNHEY and CDR2 SMNVEV (reference sequence). The CDR3 nucleotides read TGTGCCAGCAGCCGGGACAGGGGGCGAGGGACTGAAGCTTTCTTT. It yields the protein CASSRDRGRGTEAFF.

This chain uses TRBV10-3 with TRBJ2-2; TRBD2 matches 13 bases. With 11 bases clipped from V and 3 bases from J, the junction kept 9 bases outside the gene matches. Germline V gene sequence: CDR1 ENHRY, CDR2 SYGVKD. The CDR3 spans 16 residues. The CDR3 bases are TGTGCCCTAGGGACTAGCGGGATTAGGGACACCGGGGAGCTGTTTTTT. Translating gives CALGTSGIRDTGELFF.

This chain joins TRBV19 and TRBJ1-4; D perhaps matches TRBD1 (6 bases). Germline CDR1 reads LNHDA; CDR2 reads SQIVND (reference sequence). The CDR3 loop spans 14 amino acids. V lost 6 bases, J lost 6 bases, and 14 bases lay in between. CDR3 residues: CASSRRGGDEKLFF. CDR3 coding DNA: TGTGCCAGTAGCCGGAGGGGGGGAGATGAAAAACTGTTTTTT.

This CDR3 reads CAWSVDSSNQPQHF. The CDR3 DNA follows: TGTGCCTGGAGTGTCGACAGTAGCAATCAGCCCCAGCATTTT. V is TRBV30 and J is TRBJ1-5; perhaps TRBD1 as D (5 bases). Trimming cost V 0 bases and J 0 bases, with 6 bases left between them. Per germline, CDR1 GTSNPN and CDR2 SVGIG (reference sequence). The CDR3 is 14 amino acids.

The chain uses TRBV7-9 and TRBJ1-2; no definite D call. The CDR3 length is 14 residues. V was shortened by 5 bases and J by 2 bases, with 12 bases between the two germline ends. Germline V CDR1 and CDR2: SEHNR, FQNEAQ (reference sequence). DNA of the CDR3: TGTGCCAGCAGCATAGACGGTAGAAACTATGGCTACACCTTC. Translating it yields CASSIDGRNYGYTF.

The chain uses TRBV19 and TRBJ1-2, with 11 bases matching TRBD1. This CDR3 comprises 15 residues. Unmatched junction bases numbered 8, after V lost 4 bases and J lost 7 bases. Per germline, CDR1 LNHDA and CDR2 SQIVND (reference sequence). The CDR3 loop reads CASSTPGQGVSGYTF. CDR3 bases: TGTGCCAGTAGTACCCCGGGACAGGGGGTAAGTGGCTACACCTTC.

The chain has TRBV11-3 and TRBJ1-2; a possible D gene is TRBD1 (6 bases). CDR3 length: 14 residues. The V end lost 5 bases, the J end lost 6 bases, and 16 bases lay between the germline ends. Germline loops: CDR1 SGHNT, CDR2 YENEEA. CDR3 residues: CASSVLGGVNGYTF. CDR3 in DNA: TGTGCCAGCAGCGTCCTAGGGGGAGTGAATGGCTACACCTTC.

The CDR3 spells CASSLGAGGGFYNEQFF. CDR3 bases: TGTGCCAGCAGCTTAGGAGCGGGAGGAGGGTTTTACAATGAGCAGTTCTTC. The chain recombines TRBV7-8 with TRBJ2-1; TRBD2 matches 9 bases. V dropped 1 base and J dropped 4; count of bases not matched to a gene: 8. This CDR3 spans 17 amino acids. CDR1 is SGHVS, CDR2 FQNEAQ, per germline.

J is TRBJ2-1 and V is TRBV10-3, with 12 bases matching TRBD2. This CDR3 has 13 residues. The germline gives CDR1 ENHRY, CDR2 SYGVKD. V shed 6 bases and J 7 bases; nucleotides not matched to a gene: 1. CDR3 bases: TGTGCCATCAGCGGACTAGCGGGGAATGAGCAGTTCTTC. It yields the protein CAISGLAGNEQFF.

The V and J genes are TRBV18 and TRBJ2-2; D is perhaps TRBD1 (5 bases). V lost 2 bases to trimming and J lost 2 bases, with 12 bases between them. The germline V gene encodes CDR1 KGHSH and CDR2 LQKENI. The CDR3 is 16 amino acids. The CDR3 sequence is CASSPGSTANTGELFF. CDR3 in DNA: TGTGCCAGCTCACCAGGGTCGACAGCAAACACCGGGGAGCTGTTTTTT.